The T cell receptor beta chain described here comes from a study of cytomegalovirus exposure and HLA in healthy donors. General study points: The tendency of first-cohort TCR clusters to co-occur in the 120 or so validation repertoires was identified by a subsequent analysis. For most TCR sequences rarity was the rule, although some public TCRs occurred in many donors. Associated with cytomegalovirus, according to the listing, were some 150 TCR beta chains.

V was trimmed by 0 bases and J by 2 bases, leaving 8 bases between them. CDR1 is SGHVS and CDR2 is FQNEAQ in the germline V gene. The CDR3 has 15 residues. About this clone: Its antigen is not identified.

Method: immunoSEQ multiplex PCR; TCRdb's copy keeps in-frame clones and lacks some. The table records over 150,000 clones, 85% of them present only once. Sequencing input: PBMCs. V is TRBV7-8 and J is TRBJ1-5; D not certain. The sequence was obtained from a young man in good health and CMV-seropositive. The CDR3 DNA is TGTGCCAGCAGCTTAGCGGGTCAGGGCAATCAGCCCCAGCATTTT. Translated, it gives CASSLAGQGNQPQHF.